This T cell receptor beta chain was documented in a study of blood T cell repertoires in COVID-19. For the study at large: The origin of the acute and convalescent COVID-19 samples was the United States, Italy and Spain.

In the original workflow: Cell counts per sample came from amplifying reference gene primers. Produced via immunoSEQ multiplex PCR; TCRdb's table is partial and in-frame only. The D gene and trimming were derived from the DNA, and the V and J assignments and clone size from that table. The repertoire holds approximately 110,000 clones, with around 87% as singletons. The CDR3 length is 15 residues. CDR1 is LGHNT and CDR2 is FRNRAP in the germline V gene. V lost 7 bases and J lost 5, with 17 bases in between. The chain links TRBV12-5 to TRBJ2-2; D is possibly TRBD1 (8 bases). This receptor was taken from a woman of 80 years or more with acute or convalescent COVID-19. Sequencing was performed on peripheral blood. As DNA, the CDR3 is TGTGCTAGTGATGACAGGGGAGGGAGTACCGGGGAGCTGTTTTTT. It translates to CASDDRGGSTGELFF.